This T cell receptor (beta chain) comes out of a study of blood T cell repertoires in COVID-19 (dated by TCRdb to about 2020). The study in broad terms: The collaborator samples originated in the United States, Italy and Spain and spanned the acute and convalescent phases of COVID-19. Samples were obtained from the ongoing ImmuneRACE study (first 160 participants) and from over 1,000 subjects provided by 6 global collaborators. A freely available public database, intended as a resource for researchers studying the immune response to SARS-CoV-2, is where the repertoires were released. The material from the prospective study consisted of cDNA or gDNA derived from T cells, B-cell-depleted T cells, or PBMCs. A de-identified subject ID, COVID-19 status, age in years and sex were almost always included in the sample metadata. Where HLA class I and class II types were available, the types were taken from metadata supplied by the sample provider, not from assay-based typing. The dataset comprised deeply sampled blood TCRbeta repertoires from subjects exposed to, actively infected with, or recovered from COVID-19.

Collaborating institutions collected whole blood in K2EDTA tubes following their own protocols. Collaborator samples were shipped for TCRbeta analysis as frozen whole blood, isolated PBMCs, or DNA extracted from either sample type. Trimming costs V 6 bases and J 1 base, and their ends lie 9 bases apart. Counted from cysteine to phenylalanine, this CDR3 has 13 amino acids. Only the CDR3 part of the read is kept: 39 bases, read in frame from the first base. CDR1 MNHNY and CDR2 SVGAGI were looked up in the germline V gene (reference sequence). On the study overall, not on this receptor specifically: The quantity of clinical and demographic metadata differed by source and by participant and was supplied without curation.

On this clone itself: Its binding antigen is unknown. Base-call qualities are not available, and no considerably larger clone is one nucleotide away.

TCRbeta CDR3 regions were amplified from genomic DNA by means of the immunoSEQ Assay, a bias-controlled multiplex PCR. In the authors' own workflow: Within the assay, amplification of reference gene primers was used to estimate how many nucleated cells each sample contained. To quantify the absolute abundance of each unique TCRbeta CDR3 rearrangement, sequence reads were collapsed and filtered. For each sample, productive Simpson clonality was calculated as the square root of Simpson's diversity index across productive rearrangements. In TCRdb, the immuneACCESS table is reduced to in-frame sequences with V and J assigned. These tables do not hold every clone; where another copy was compared, an unresolved V gene accounts for under half, and the others remain unexplained. V and J calls and clone size are those listed in that table; D and trimming were worked out from the DNA. This sample comprises some 130,000 clones, 84% of them detected only once. Of the sample, about 13% falls within the top ten clones.

This sequence uses TRBV6-6 and TRBJ1-1, with TRBD1 tentatively as D gene (5 bases match). The TCR originated in a human donor in a cohort sampled during active COVID-19. Sequencing was performed on peripheral blood. CDR3 protein: CASSRVPNTEAFF. Here is the DNA: TGTGCCAGCAGCAGGGTCCCGAACACTGAAGCTTTCTTT.